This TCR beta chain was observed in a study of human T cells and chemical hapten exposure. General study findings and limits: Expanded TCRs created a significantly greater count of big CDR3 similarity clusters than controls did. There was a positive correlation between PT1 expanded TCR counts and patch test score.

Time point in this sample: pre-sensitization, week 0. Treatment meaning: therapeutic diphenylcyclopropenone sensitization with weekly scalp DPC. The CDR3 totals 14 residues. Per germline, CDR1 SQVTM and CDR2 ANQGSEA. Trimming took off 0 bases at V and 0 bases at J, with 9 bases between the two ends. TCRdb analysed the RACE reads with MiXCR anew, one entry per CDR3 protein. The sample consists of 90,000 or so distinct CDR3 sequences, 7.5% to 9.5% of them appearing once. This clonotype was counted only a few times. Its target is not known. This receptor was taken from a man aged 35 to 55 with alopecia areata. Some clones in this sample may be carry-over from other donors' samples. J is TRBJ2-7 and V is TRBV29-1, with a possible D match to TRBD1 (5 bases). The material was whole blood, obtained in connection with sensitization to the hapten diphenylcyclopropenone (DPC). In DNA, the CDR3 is TGCAGCGTTGAAGACAAAGGGGACTCCTACGAGCAGTACTTC. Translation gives CSVEDKGDSYEQYF.